Below are 18 T cell receptor beta chains sequenced from a single sample in a study of cytomegalovirus exposure and HLA in healthy donors. 60 Vbeta and 13 Jbeta primers were used in PCR. TCRdb's table, derived via immunoSEQ multiplex PCR, lists solely in-frame clones and lacks some. The sample contains 140,000 or so clones, 80% to 85% of which appear only once. Input material: PBMCs. The source of these receptors is a woman in her thirties in good health and CMV-seronegative.

The rearrangement joins TRBV5-4 to TRBJ2-1, with no clear D. The length of the CDR3 is 13 residues. V lost 4 bases to trimming and J lost 7 bases, with 12 bases between them. Germline CDR1 and CDR2: SGHNT and YYREEE (reference sequence). In nucleotides, the CDR3 is TGTGCCAGCAGCGTCTTATTAGAGAATGAGCAGTTCTTC. It yields the protein CASSVLLENEQFF.

This chain joins TRBV18 and TRBJ2-7; tentatively, D is TRBD2 (6 bases). Trimming took off 0 bases at V and 5 bases at J, with 8 bases between the two ends. The CDR3 loop spans 13 amino acids. The germline CDR1 and CDR2 sequences are KGHSH and LQKENI. The CDR3 DNA is TGTGCCAGCTCACCACCTGCGGGGCACGAGCAGTACTTC. Translation: CASSPPAGHEQYF.

The chain recombines TRBV21-1 with TRBJ2-3; TRBD2 reflects the table's D call only, with no check against the DNA. TRBV21-1 is marked as a pseudogene. This CDR3 has 11 residues. The CDR3: CASSNGDTQYF. The DNA for the CDR3 is TGTGCCAGCAGCAACGGAGATACGCAGTATTTT.

This clone was seen just once. The genes are TRBV20-1 and TRBJ1-2, with D possibly being TRBD1 (6 bases). Trimming took off 3 bases at V and 7 bases at J, with 9 bases between the two ends. Germline loops: CDR1 DFQATT, CDR2 SNEGSKA (reference sequence). The CDR3 is 11 residues long. The CDR3, as DNA: TGCAGTGCTAGGAGAGGGGGTGGCTACACCTTC. Translated, it gives CSARRGGGYTF.

This clone was observed a few times. The chain is built from TRBV4-1 and TRBJ1-1; D is perhaps TRBD1 (6 bases). V was trimmed by 0 bases and J by 7 bases, leaving 12 bases between them. The CDR3 runs to 14 residues. The V gene's germline CDR1 is MGHRA and CDR2 YSYEKL. CDR3 in DNA: TGCGCCAGCAGCCAAGATAGGTTGACAGGTGAAGCTTTCTTT. Amino acid sequence: CASSQDRLTGEAFF.

V usage is TRBV7-2 and J usage is TRBJ1-5; 9 bases are shared with TRBD1. This CDR3 spans 14 amino acids. Germline V lookup: CDR1 SGHTA, CDR2 FQGNSA. The trim removed 5 bases at V and 4 bases at J, leaving 3 bases unmatched. DNA for the CDR3: TGTGCCAGCAGCCAAGACAGGGGGAATCAGCCCCAGCATTTT. Amino acids: CASSQDRGNQPQHF.

V usage is TRBV28 and J usage is TRBJ1-1, with 7 bases aligning to TRBD1. This CDR3 region has 14 residues. J was trimmed by 2 bases and V by 9 bases; bases with no gene match: 9. Germline loops: CDR1 MDHEN, CDR2 SYDVKM. Here the CDR3 reads CASPPGQTNTEAFF. The CDR3 DNA is TGTGCCAGTCCGCCGGGACAGACCAACACTGAAGCTTTCTTT.

This clone was seen a handful of times. J is TRBJ1-1 and V is TRBV5-6, with 8 bases lining up with TRBD1. V gave up 0 bases and J gave up 2 bases; unmatched junction bases: 3. The CDR3 extends over 15 amino acids. The germline V gene has CDR1 SGHDT and CDR2 YYEEEE. CDR3 DNA sequence: TGTGCCAGCAGCTTGGGGGGACAGGTCAACACTGAAGCTTTCTTT. Its protein is CASSLGGQVNTEAFF.

This CDR3 reads CASSLSSGTVNTGELFF. The CDR3 nucleotides are TGTGCCAGCAGTTTATCCTCGGGGACAGTGAACACCGGGGAGCTGTTTTTT. This rearrangement joins TRBV28 to TRBJ2-2, with 7 bases that match TRBD1. Looked up from germline, CDR1 is MDHEN and CDR2 is SYDVKM. The length of the CDR3 is 17 residues. The V and J ends lost 1 base and 1 base, in that order; junction bases with no gene match: 6.

V and J are TRBV18 and TRBJ2-7; 8 nucleotides align to TRBD2. The germline V gene has CDR1 KGHSH and CDR2 LQKENI. This CDR3 has 12 amino acids. V gave up 2 bases and J gave up 6 bases; unmatched junction bases: 0. The CDR3 region is CASSPGTSEQYF. CDR3 DNA: TGTGCCAGCTCACCAGGGACTAGCGAGCAGTACTTC.

V usage is TRBV6-6 and J usage is TRBJ2-1; no clear D. Germline V lookup: CDR1 MNHNY, CDR2 SVGAGI (reference sequence). V was cut by 6 bases and J by 5 bases, with 14 bases left in between. This CDR3 contains 14 residues. The CDR3 DNA reads as TGTGCCAGCAGCAGTACCGGGTCTAACAATGAGCAGTTCTTC. Translated, it gives CASSSTGSNNEQFF.

The rearrangement uses TRBV6-5 and TRBJ1-2; maybe TRBD1 (5 bases). The CDR3 length is 13 residues. V was shortened by 6 bases and J by 8 bases, with 16 bases between the two germline ends. Germline CDR1 is MNHEY and CDR2 is SVGAGI. CDR3 region: CASSSGTDWGYTF. CDR3 DNA: TGTGCCAGCAGCTCAGGGACTGACTGGGGCTACACCTTC.

This clone has only a few counts. The V gene is TRBV2, the J gene TRBJ1-5, with TRBD1 matching 8 bases. The V segment lost 5 bases and the J segment 0 bases; nucleotides outside the gene matches: 3. Germline CDR1 is SNHLY and CDR2 is FYNNEI. CDR3 length equals 15 residues. CDR3 region: CASSNRGGSNQPQHF. For the CDR3, the DNA is TGTGCCAGCAGTAACAGGGGGGGTAGCAATCAGCCCCAGCATTTT.

The chain has TRBV9 and TRBJ2-7; D remains unclear. The CDR3 has 15 amino acids. The germline CDR1 and CDR2 sequences are SGDLS and YYNGEE. V lost 3 bases to trimming and J lost 3 bases, with 16 bases between them. CDR3 sequence: CASSESTARHYEQYF. The CDR3 coding sequence is TGTGCCAGCAGCGAGAGCACGGCCAGGCACTACGAGCAGTACTTC.

The sample holds one count of this clone. The chain is built from TRBV2 and TRBJ2-3, with 16 bases aligning to TRBD2. V lost 9 bases, J lost 3 bases, and 15 bases stayed unmatched. CDR1 SNHLY and CDR2 FYNNEI come from the germline V gene. The CDR3 is 19 residues long. Here the CDR3 DNA reads TGTGCCAGATCAATTCCCGGGACTAGCGGGGGGGCCAGAACAGATACGCAGTATTTT. Translating gives CARSIPGTSGGARTDTQYF.

This clone was recorded only once. CDR3 bases: TGCAGCGTTCTGGTAGACGCAGGGGGAAATGAGCAGTTCTTC. Translating it yields CSVLVDAGGNEQFF. The genes are TRBV29-1 and TRBJ2-1; TRBD1 matches 7 bases. CDR1 is SQVTM and CDR2 is ANQGSEA in the germline V gene. CDR3 length equals 14 residues. J lost 7 bases, V lost 5 bases, and 11 bases had no gene match.

CDR3 in amino acids: CASSLVTGINEKLFF. The CDR3, as DNA: TGTGCCAGCAGCTTGGTAACAGGGATCAATGAAAAACTGTTTTTT. The chain recombines TRBV5-6 with TRBJ1-4; possibly TRBD1 for D (6 bases). The V end was cut by 0 bases, the J end by 5 bases, with 11 bases between. CDR3 length: 15 residues. From germline, CDR1 is SGHDT and CDR2 YYEEEE.

The chain couples TRBV9 to TRBJ2-1, with D possibly being TRBD2 (6 bases). The germline V gene has CDR1 SGDLS and CDR2 YYNGEE. Trimming left V 3 bases short and J 5 bases short, with 9 bases between. The CDR3 consists of 13 residues. The CDR3 DNA follows: TGTGCCAGCAGCGCGCGGGGAGACAATGAGCAGTTCTTC. Translated: CASSARGDNEQFF.